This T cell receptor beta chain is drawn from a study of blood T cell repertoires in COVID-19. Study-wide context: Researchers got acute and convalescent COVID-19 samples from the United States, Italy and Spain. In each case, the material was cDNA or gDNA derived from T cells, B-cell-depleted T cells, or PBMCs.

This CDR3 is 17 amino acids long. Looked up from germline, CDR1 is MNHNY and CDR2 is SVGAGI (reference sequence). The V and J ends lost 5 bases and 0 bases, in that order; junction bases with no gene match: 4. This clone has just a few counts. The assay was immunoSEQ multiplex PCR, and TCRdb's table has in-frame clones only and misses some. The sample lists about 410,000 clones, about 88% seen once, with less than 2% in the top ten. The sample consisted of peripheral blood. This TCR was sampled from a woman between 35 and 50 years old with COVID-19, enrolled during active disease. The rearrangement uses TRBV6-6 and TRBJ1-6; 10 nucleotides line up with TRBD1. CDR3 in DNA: TGTGCCAGCAGTCGACAGGGGGCGGTCTCCTATAATTCACCCCTCCACTTT. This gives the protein CASSRQGAVSYNSPLHF.